This T cell receptor beta chain derives from a study of shared clonotypes between healthy human individuals. CDR3 length: 13 amino acids. V was pared by 1 base and J by 5 bases, with 2 bases of the junction left unmatched. Germline V lookup: CDR1 SGHTA, CDR2 FQGTGA. Repertoires were generated with immunoSEQ multiplex PCR, while TCRdb's copy carries only in-frame clones and drops some. The sample lists about 2.4 million clones, approximately 94% occurring once. V usage is TRBV7-3 and J usage is TRBJ2-7; 7 nucleotides line up with TRBD1. Input material: naive CD4+ T cells from PBMCs. Subset defined: CD45RA+ positively selected. The clonotype originates from a man aged 18 to 29 in good health. Some clones in this sample may be carry-over from other donors' samples. CDR3 loop: CASSLNTGDEQYF. The CDR3 DNA reads TGTGCCAGCAGCTTAAATACAGGGGACGAGCAGTACTTC.